These 32 T cell receptor beta chains came from one sample sequenced in a study of T-cell reconstitution after alpha-beta-depleted transplantation in children. Unique molecular identifiers were used to barcode this TCRbeta library. TCRdb re-called the PCR reads through MiXCR, storing one row per CDR3 protein. The table includes over 90,000 distinct CDR3 sequences, around 6.1% detected once. Material: PBMCs, mostly from graft donor cells, obtained 60 days after TCRalphabeta/CD19-depleted stem cell transplant. These receptors all stem from a female patient aged 2-9 years who had a stem cell transplant for Fanconi anemia, so the T cells may come from the graft donor.

There are many counts of this clonotype. The chain links TRBV20-1 to TRBJ2-7; no clear D gene. CDR1 is DFQATT and CDR2 is SNEGSKA in the germline V gene (reference sequence). Trimming shortened V by 3 bases and J by 3 bases, and 3 bases separated the two germline ends. This CDR3 region has 10 residues. This CDR3 is CSASGYEQYF. In DNA, the CDR3 is TGCAGTGCTAGCGGCTACGAGCAGTACTTC.

This clonotype has a count of ten or more. The chain has TRBV9 and TRBJ2-1; 7 nucleotides match TRBD1. Germline V gene sequence: CDR1 SGDLS, CDR2 YYNGEE. Trimming at V came to 9 bases and at J to 5 bases, leaving 8 bases not matched to a gene. This CDR3 has 13 residues. The CDR3: CATGGLLNNEQFF. The DNA for the CDR3 is TGTGCCACAGGGGGTCTTTTGAACAATGAGCAGTTCTTC.

This clonotype has a count of ten or more. This chain uses TRBV12-3 or TRBV12-4 with TRBJ1-1; tentatively, D is TRBD1 (5 bases). The CDR3 length is 16 residues. V was cut by 6 bases and J by 6 bases, with 23 bases left in between. As DNA, the CDR3 is TGTGCCAGCAGGTCTTACGACCGGGGTTGGGGCGCTGAAGCTTTCTTT. Encoded protein: CASRSYDRGWGAEAFF.

This rearrangement joins TRBV5-1 to TRBJ2-4; a weak D match, TRBD1 (6 bases). Germline V gene lookup returns CDR1 SGHRS and CDR2 YFSETQ. The CDR3 is 15 residues long. With 2 bases removed from V and 2 bases from J, the gap between germline ends came to 11 bases. The CDR3 loop reads CASSFRRGSKNIQYF. The CDR3 nucleotides read TGCGCCAGCAGCTTCCGCAGGGGATCCAAAAACATTCAGTACTTC.

The chain combines TRBV18 with TRBJ2-4; tentative D call: TRBD1 (5 bases). Germline assignment: CDR1 KGHSH and CDR2 LQKENI. V lost 3 bases and J lost 0, with 9 bases in between. This CDR3 has 15 amino acids. The CDR3 nucleotides are TGTGCCAGCTCACCGGGTAGGGGAGCCAAAAACATTCAGTACTTC. It is translated as CASSPGRGAKNIQYF. Full variable domain (outside the CDR3, taken from reference TRBV18 and TRBJ2-4): NAGVMQNPRHLVRRRGQEARLRCSPMKGHSHVYWYRQLPEEGLKFMVYLQKENIIDESGMPKERFSAEFPKEGPSILRIQQVVRGDSAAYFCASSPGRGAKNIQYFGAGTRLSVL.

The chain uses TRBV3-1 and TRBJ2-7; D is possibly TRBD1 (5 bases). This CDR3 is built from 13 residues. Trimming left V 1 base short and J 3 bases short, with 7 bases between. Germline assignment: CDR1 LGHDT and CDR2 YNNKEL (reference sequence). CDR3 sequence (DNA): TGTGCCAGCAGCCAAGGGACAAACTACGAGCAGTACTTC. Translating it yields CASSQGTNYEQYF.

This clonotype was seen many times. The V gene is TRBV10-2, the J gene TRBJ2-3, with 8 bases aligning to TRBD2. Trimming at V came to 5 bases and at J to 5 bases, leaving 0 bases not matched to a gene. The length of the CDR3 is 12 residues. The V gene's germline CDR1 is WSHSY and CDR2 SAAADI. The CDR3 sequence is CASSTSGDTQYF. In DNA, the CDR3 is TGCGCCAGCAGTACTAGCGGAGATACGCAGTATTTT.

The chain combines TRBV11-1 with TRBJ2-5; TRBD1 or TRBD2 may be the D gene (5 bases each). Trimming removed 0 bases at V and 0 bases at J, with 8 bases between. The V gene's germline CDR1 is SGHAT and CDR2 FQDESV (reference sequence). CDR3 length equals 15 residues. CDR3 DNA sequence: TGTGCCAGCAGCTTAGCACGGGGCAACCAAGAGACCCAGTACTTC. It codes for CASSLARGNQETQYF.

The table lists this clonotype with many counts. The genes are TRBV19 and TRBJ2-7, with D hard to call. The V and J ends lost 5 bases and 2 bases respectively, with 7 bases between them. CDR3 size: 12 residues. The germline gives CDR1 LNHDA, CDR2 SQIVND (reference sequence). The CDR3 loop reads CASSDGPYEQYF. The CDR3 coding sequence is TGTGCCAGTAGTGACGGCCCCTACGAGCAGTACTTC.

This clonotype was counted ten times or more. The chain uses TRBV5-5 and TRBJ2-7; 9 nucleotides agree with TRBD2. Trimming cost V 2 bases and J 3 bases; bases outside gene matches: 9. The CDR3 contains 16 residues. The germline V gene has CDR1 SGHKS and CDR2 YYEKEE (reference sequence). CDR3 DNA: TGTGCCAGCAGCTTCCTAGCGGGATCAGGGGACTACGAGCAGTACTTC. Translated: CASSFLAGSGDYEQYF.

This clonotype has a count of ten or more. The V and J genes are TRBV12-3 or TRBV12-4 and TRBJ2-1, with D maybe TRBD2 (5 bases). The CDR3 contains 15 residues. Trimming removed 2 bases from V and 3 bases from J, with 11 bases in between. The CDR3 protein is CASSLWTGVYNEQFF. The DNA for the CDR3 is TGTGCCAGCAGTTTATGGACCGGGGTCTACAATGAGCAGTTCTTC.

The V call is TRBV28, the J call TRBJ2-3; 8 nucleotides line up with TRBD1. The V and J ends lost 3 bases and 6 bases, in that order; junction bases with no gene match: 8. The CDR3 runs 15 residues. Germline CDR1 reads MDHEN; CDR2 reads SYDVKM. As DNA, the CDR3 is TGTGCCAGCAGTTTGACCCTTCAGGGGGCGGATACGCAGTATTTT. The encoded protein is CASSLTLQGADTQYF.

This clonotype has at least ten counts. This chain links TRBV4-1 with TRBJ2-3; D is perhaps TRBD1 or TRBD2 (5 bases each). Germline CDR1 and CDR2: MGHRA and YSYEKL. CDR3 length: 13 residues. CDR3 in DNA: TGCGCTAGCGAGGGAAGGGGTACAGATACGCAGTATTTT. It is translated as CASEGRGTDTQYF.

A few counts support this clonotype. The chain links TRBV2 to TRBJ1-2, with TRBD1 matching over 9 bases. CDR1 and CDR2 from the germline V gene are SNHLY and FYNNEI. CDR3 length: 13 amino acids. The J segment lost 2 bases and the V segment lost 6 bases, leaving 1 base of the junction unmatched. The CDR3 loop is CASRGQGNYGYTF. DNA of the CDR3: TGTGCCAGCAGAGGACAGGGGAACTATGGCTACACCTTC.

This chain connects TRBV5-1 to TRBJ2-1; 12 bases fit TRBD2. This CDR3 has 15 amino acids. Trimming removed 3 bases from V and 9 bases from J; junction bases left unmatched: 7. CDR1 is SGHRS, CDR2 YFSETQ, per germline. CDR3: CASSSGLAGQGEQFF. CDR3 sequence (DNA): TGCGCCAGCAGCTCCGGACTAGCGGGACAGGGTGAGCAGTTCTTC.

This clonotype has more than one count but fewer than ten. V gene TRBV12-3 or TRBV12-4 combines with J gene TRBJ2-6; no firm D call. V was trimmed by 2 bases and J by 2 bases, leaving 19 bases between them. This CDR3 has 19 residues. The CDR3 bases are TGTGCCAGCAGTTTAATGATGAGCGACTCAAGCCCTGGGGCCAACGTCCTGACTTTC. Amino acids: CASSLMMSDSSPGANVLTF.

This clonotype was recorded many times. The chain has TRBV5-1 and TRBJ1-1; D might be TRBD1 (5 bases). The CDR3 has 15 residues. V was cut by 0 bases and J by 8 bases, with 17 bases left in between. From germline, CDR1 is SGHRS and CDR2 YFSETQ. The CDR3 here is CASSLEWLGGVEAFF. For the CDR3, the DNA is TGCGCCAGCAGCTTGGAATGGCTTGGAGGGGTCGAAGCTTTCTTT.

This clonotype was detected many times. This chain connects TRBV28 to TRBJ2-1, with D unresolved. V was pared by 6 bases and J by 4 bases, with 16 bases between. Germline CDR1 and CDR2: MDHEN and SYDVKM. The CDR3 is 15 amino acids. The CDR3 nucleotides are TGTGCCAGCAGGCTCCGGGTCCAGACATACAATGAGCAGTTCTTC. Residues: CASRLRVQTYNEQFF.

This clonotype was detected a few times. The rearrangement joins TRBV2 to TRBJ2-7; 10 bases line up with TRBD2. The V and J ends lost 2 bases and 4 bases, in that order; junction bases with no gene match: 2. The CDR3 has 14 amino acids. Germline V gene lookup returns CDR1 SNHLY and CDR2 FYNNEI. CDR3 bases: TGTGCCAGCAGTGAATCTAGCGGGAGATACGAGCAGTACTTC. Translated, it gives CASSESSGRYEQYF.

This clonotype was counted at least ten times. J is TRBJ2-7 and V is TRBV29-1, with a weak D call TRBD1 (6 bases). Germline-derived CDR1 and CDR2 are SQVTM and ANQGSEA. The CDR3 runs 13 residues. V lost 7 bases and J 2 bases, leaving 15 bases between the germline ends. CDR3 residues: CSAGQSLTYEQYF. The CDR3 DNA reads TGCAGCGCCGGACAGTCTCTCACCTACGAGCAGTACTTC.

This clonotype appeared many times. This rearrangement joins TRBV5-1 to TRBJ1-1; D is unresolved. The V end was cut by 0 bases, the J end by 1 base, with 10 bases between. The CDR3 covers 15 residues. CDR1 is SGHRS, CDR2 YFSETQ, per germline. CDR3 DNA: TGCGCCAGCAGCTTGGCCCCGGGAGGGAACACTGAAGCTTTCTTT. It codes for CASSLAPGGNTEAFF. Full variable domain (missing parts from reference TRBV5-1 and TRBJ1-1): KAGVTQTPRYLIKTRGQQVTLSCSPISGHRSVSWYQQTPGQGLQFLFEYFSETQRNKGNFPGRFSGRQFSNSRSEMNVSTLELGDSALYLCASSLAPGGNTEAFFGQGTRLTVV.

This clonotype was recorded a few times. The chain recombines TRBV6-2 or TRBV6-3 with TRBJ1-4, with TRBD1 matching over 7 bases. V dropped 4 bases and J dropped 7; count of bases not matched to a gene: 9. This CDR3 is built from 15 residues. Looked up from germline, CDR1 is MNHEY and CDR2 is SVGEGT. Here the CDR3 reads CASSSIDRDGEKLFF. In DNA, the CDR3 is TGTGCCAGCAGTTCGATTGACAGGGATGGTGAAAAACTGTTTTTT.

This clonotype showed up many times. The V call is TRBV12-3 or TRBV12-4, the J call TRBJ2-7; perhaps TRBD1 as D (6 bases). The CDR3 has 17 residues. V was pared by 3 bases and J by 3 bases, with 21 bases between. The CDR3 loop reads CASSLGATGSGLYEQYF. The CDR3, as DNA: TGTGCCAGCAGTTTGGGGGCCACAGGTTCCGGCCTCTACGAGCAGTACTTC.

This clonotype was seen repeatedly, ten times or more. V gene TRBV5-1 combines with J gene TRBJ2-7; D gene ambiguous. Per the germline V gene, CDR1 is SGHRS and CDR2 is YFSETQ. The length of the CDR3 is 15 residues. Deletions cut 5 bases from V and 2 bases from J, with 17 bases between. CDR3 nucleotides: TGCGCCAGCAGGCCGTCCCCAATAGAACCCTACGAGCAGTACTTC. This sequence encodes CASRPSPIEPYEQYF.

This clonotype was counted between two and nine times. This chain uses TRBV5-1 with TRBJ2-7, with 7 bases matching TRBD1. Trimming removed 4 bases from V and 5 bases from J; junction bases left unmatched: 12. This CDR3 spans 15 amino acids. Germline values: CDR1 SGHRS, CDR2 YFSETQ. This CDR3 is CASSRNLPTGDEQYF. The CDR3 DNA reads as TGCGCCAGCAGCCGAAATCTACCTACAGGGGACGAGCAGTACTTC.

The chain links TRBV10-1 to TRBJ2-7; no definite D call. This CDR3 contains 13 residues. Germline V gene lookup returns CDR1 WNHNN and CDR2 SYGVQD (reference sequence). Trimming took 7 bases from V and 6 from J, leaving 16 bases between them. The CDR3 nucleotides are TGCGCCAGCAAGACACCCAGATGGGTCGAGCAGTACTTC. As protein: CASKTPRWVEQYF.

This clonotype has at least ten counts. As DNA, the CDR3 is TGCGCCAGCAGCTTGGATATCTCGGCTCACAGGGGTCTGGACGAGCAGTACTTC. Amino acids: CASSLDISAHRGLDEQYF. The chain has TRBV5-1 and TRBJ2-7, with 7 bases matching TRBD1. Germline CDR1 is SGHRS and CDR2 is YFSETQ. Trimming at V came to 0 bases and at J to 5 bases, leaving 17 bases not matched to a gene. This CDR3 is built from 18 residues.

This clonotype was seen a handful of times. V usage is TRBV3-1 and J usage is TRBJ2-1; TRBD2 aligns across 10 bases. This CDR3 comprises 15 residues. Trimming cost V 8 bases and J 8 bases; bases outside gene matches: 12. Germline V gives CDR1 LGHDT, CDR2 YNNKEL (reference sequence). CDR3 in DNA: TGTGCCAGCGTACCTGAAGCGGGAGGGGTGTATGAGCAGTTCTTC. Translating it yields CASVPEAGGVYEQFF.

This clonotype occurred many times. The chain has TRBV15 and TRBJ2-3, with 8 nucleotides matching TRBD2. The germline CDR1 and CDR2 sequences are LNHNV and YYDKDF (reference sequence). The CDR3 loop spans 15 amino acids. With 3 bases clipped from V and 5 bases from J, the junction kept 7 bases outside the gene matches. The CDR3 spells CATSSWAGGGDTQYF. CDR3 in DNA: TGTGCCACCAGCAGTTGGGCGGGGGGCGGAGATACGCAGTATTTT.

The chain uses TRBV20-1 and TRBJ2-7; D possibly uses TRBD1 or TRBD2 (5 bases each). The CDR3 runs to 15 residues. V was clipped by 0 bases and J by 7 bases, with 19 bases between them. Germline V gives CDR1 DFQATT, CDR2 SNEGSKA (reference sequence). This CDR3 is CSARDRGGSLGEQYF. In nucleotides, the CDR3 is TGCAGTGCTAGAGATCGGGGCGGTTCCCTCGGGGAGCAGTACTTC.

This clonotype has a count of ten or more. V gene TRBV28 combines with J gene TRBJ2-7; 7 bases agree with TRBD2. Trimming removed 6 bases from V and 0 bases from J; junction bases left unmatched: 5. Germline V gene lookup returns CDR1 MDHEN and CDR2 SYDVKM. There are 14 residues in the CDR3. The CDR3: CASSLAELSYEQYF. The DNA of the CDR3 is TGTGCCAGCAGCCTAGCGGAGCTCTCCTACGAGCAGTACTTC.

In this sample, this clonotype turned up a few times. The CDR3 DNA reads as TGTGCCAGCAGCCAGACAGGGAGGTCCCTTAGTCAGCCCCAGCATTTT. It encodes CASSQTGRSLSQPQHF. The chain couples TRBV7-8 to TRBJ1-5, with 7 bases aligning to TRBD1. V shed 5 bases, J shed 6 bases, and the junction held 13 bases outside the gene matches. Germline V gene data show CDR1 as SGHVS and CDR2 as FQNEAQ. This CDR3 is 16 amino acids long. Full variable domain (outside the CDR3, taken from reference TRBV7-8 and TRBJ1-5): GAGVSQSPRYKVAKRGQDVALRCDPISGHVSLFWYQQALGQGPEFLTYFQNEAQLDKSGLPSDRFFAERPEGSVSTLKIQRTQQEDSAVYLCASSQTGRSLSQPQHFGDGTRLSIL.